The clone carrying this T cell receptor (beta chain) was picked up a small number of times. Its cognate antigen is unknown. This entry comes from a study of blood T cells in healthy people across ages. Using a J-beta primer mix together with a sample-barcoded 5' primer, a second PCR was run for roughly 6 to 12 cycles. Each cDNA molecule carried a tag from a template-switch adaptor that contained 12 random nucleotides. TCRdb re-called the 5' RACE reads through MiXCR, storing one row per CDR3 protein. The sample holds roughly 1.7 million distinct CDR3 sequences, roughly 30% seen once. The CDR3 loop spans 13 amino acids. Germline values: CDR1 SGHKS, CDR2 YYEKEE (reference sequence). The germline V and J ends were trimmed by 4 bases and 9 bases, with 14 bases remaining between them. Study-wide findings and caveats: Older individuals had lower TCR beta diversity per million T cells (the decline was roughly linear). There was no known CMV status for donors, so expanded clonotype changes were possibly confounded.

The sequence was collected from a woman in her 30s in good health. V and J are TRBV5-5 and TRBJ2-1, with D hard to call. Sequencing was done on a sample of blood. CDR3 coding DNA: TGTGCCAGCAGCGCCACCGGCCATACTGAGCAGTTCTTC. Translated: CASSATGHTEQFF.